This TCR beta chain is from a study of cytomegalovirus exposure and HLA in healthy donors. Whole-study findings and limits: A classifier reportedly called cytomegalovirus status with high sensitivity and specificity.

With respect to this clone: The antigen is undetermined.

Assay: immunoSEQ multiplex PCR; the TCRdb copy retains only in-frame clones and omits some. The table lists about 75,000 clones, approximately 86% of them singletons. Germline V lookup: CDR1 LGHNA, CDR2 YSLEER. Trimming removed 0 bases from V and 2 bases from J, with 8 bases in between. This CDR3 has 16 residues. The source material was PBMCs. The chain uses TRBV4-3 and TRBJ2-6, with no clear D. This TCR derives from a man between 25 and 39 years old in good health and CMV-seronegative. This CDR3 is CASSQDPTTGANVLTF. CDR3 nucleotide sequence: TGCGCCAGCAGCCAAGACCCCACTACTGGGGCCAACGTCCTGACTTTC.